One TCR beta chain is described in this entry. Antigen specificity is unknown. The data were taken from a study of CD8+ T cells in alopecia areata. PBMCs, the starting material, were the source of sorted CD4+ and CD8+ T cells. Whole-study results and caveats: Scalp sample sequencing also detects resident alphabeta T cells of normal skin.

The CDR3 sequence is 9 residues long. Germline V CDR1 and CDR2: LGHNA, YNFKEQ. Trimming shortened V by 8 bases and J by 6 bases, and 4 bases separated the two germline ends. After isolation, RNA underwent reverse transcription to generate cDNA as the sequencing template. TCRdb's copy holds only in-frame clones and misses some; the assay was immunoSEQ multiplex PCR. The table lists 65,000 to 95,000 clones, roughly half of them singletons. The specimen was NKG2D-high CD8+ T cells sorted from blood. This TCR was recovered from a human donor with alopecia areata. This chain connects TRBV4-2 to TRBJ1-2; the D is unclear. The CDR3 nucleotides are TGTGCCAGCGGCGATGGCTACACCTTC. It translates to CASGDGYTF.